The 32 T cell receptor beta chains below were found in one sample sequenced in a study of B cell selection in AIRE deficiency (dated by TCRdb to about 2019). Conventional CD4 T cells were sorted as cells that were CD4+CD127+. Library generation was performed with the immunoSEQ multiplex PCR assay. Not all clones reach the TCRdb copy of this immuneACCESS table, which keeps in-frame sequences only. Checked studies attribute under half of the gap to unresolved V genes and leave the rest unexplained. The sample includes roughly 24,000 clones, with around 96% observed a single time. 0.15% to 0.2% of the sample is in the top ten clones. The sequencing sample was made of CD4+CD127+ conventional T cells sorted from PBMCs. The receptors stem from a human donor in good health.

The chain is built from TRBV18 and TRBJ2-2; D gene uncertain. The CDR3 runs to 14 residues. Trimming took off 3 bases at V and 0 bases at J, with 5 bases between the two ends. Germline CDR1 and CDR2: KGHSH and LQKENI. The CDR3 loop reads CASSPISNTGELFF. DNA of the CDR3: TGTGCCAGCTCACCTATATCGAACACCGGGGAGCTGTTTTTT.

This clone was recorded only once. The rearrangement links TRBV7-3 to TRBJ1-6, with 7 bases aligning to TRBD1. The CDR3 contains 14 residues. CDR1 and CDR2 (germline): SGHTA, FQGTGA. J gave up 9 bases and V 5 bases, and 7 bases lay outside the gene matches. CDR3 in DNA: TGTGCCAGCAGCACCAGGACAGGTGGTTCACCCCTCCACTTT. Translating gives CASSTRTGGSPLHF.

This clone has a handful of counts. V is TRBV6-1 and J is TRBJ2-7; D call uncertain. The CDR3 has 13 residues. Germline V gene data show CDR1 as MNHNS and CDR2 as SASEGT. The V and J ends lost 8 bases and 7 bases respectively, with 18 bases between them. CDR3 sequence reads: CASSPTMSWEQYF. The CDR3 region has the DNA TGTGCCAGCTCCCCGACAATGTCGTGGGAGCAGTACTTC.

The V call is TRBV7-2, the J call TRBJ2-7; D is perhaps TRBD1 (6 bases). The CDR3 runs 15 residues. CDR1 SGHTA and CDR2 FQGNSA come from the germline V gene. Deletions cut 1 base from V and 3 bases from J, with 13 bases between. DNA of the CDR3: TGTGCCAGCAGCTTAGAACAGGGCCCCGACTACGAGCAGTACTTC. Translation: CASSLEQGPDYEQYF.

The V call is TRBV9, the J call TRBJ2-4, with 8 positions matching TRBD1. This CDR3 has 15 amino acids. J gave up 6 bases and V 2 bases, and 7 bases lay outside the gene matches. Germline CDR1 SGDLS, CDR2 YYNGEE. The DNA of the CDR3 is TGTGCCAGCAGCGTTGCAGGGGGCGTCGGAAACATTCAGTACTTC. Translating gives CASSVAGGVGNIQYF.

This clone was counted once. The CDR3 sequence is CASSPGDETEAFF. As DNA, the CDR3 is TGTGCCAGCAGCCCAGGGGATGAGACTGAAGCTTTCTTT. The rearrangement joins TRBV11-2 to TRBJ1-1; maybe TRBD1 (6 bases). Germline CDR1 SGHAT, CDR2 FQNNGV. Between the trimmed V and J ends, which lost 5 bases and 5 bases, there was a span of 12 bases. The CDR3 loop spans 13 amino acids.

V and J are TRBV5-1 and TRBJ1-2; a weak D match, TRBD1 (5 bases). V was cut by 2 bases and J by 3 bases, with 11 bases left in between. The CDR3 loop spans 14 amino acids. Looked up from germline, CDR1 is SGHRS and CDR2 is YFSETQ. CDR3 in DNA: TGCGCCAGCAGCTTTGGGGGGTCCGACTATGGCTACACCTTC. It yields the protein CASSFGGSDYGYTF.

The J gene is TRBJ1-5, the V gene TRBV6-4; tentative D call: TRBD1 (6 bases). CDR1 is MRHNA and CDR2 is SNTAGT in the germline V gene. This CDR3 region has 15 residues. V lost 6 bases and J 0 bases, leaving 12 bases between the germline ends. The CDR3 here is CASSATGNSNQPQHF. For the CDR3, the DNA is TGTGCCAGCAGCGCCACAGGGAATAGCAATCAGCCCCAGCATTTT.

The rearrangement links TRBV11-3 to TRBJ2-7, with unresolved D. CDR1 SGHNT and CDR2 YENEEA come from the germline V gene. The V end was cut by 2 bases, the J end by 6 bases, with 14 bases between. This CDR3 contains 14 residues. CDR3 amino acids: CASSLLLVGAEQYF. The CDR3 DNA is TGTGCCAGCAGCTTACTTCTAGTAGGAGCCGAGCAGTACTTC.

The chain employs TRBV27 and TRBJ2-7; 15 bases agree with TRBD2. CDR3 length: 16 amino acids. J lost 3 bases, V lost 3 bases, and 3 bases had no gene match. The germline V gene encodes CDR1 MNHEY and CDR2 SMNVEV (reference sequence). The CDR3, as DNA: TGTGCCAGCAGTTTTGGGACTAGCGGGGGGCTCTACGAGCAGTACTTC. Its translation is CASSFGTSGGLYEQYF.

The rearrangement uses TRBV5-4 and TRBJ2-2; 9 bases map to TRBD1. The germline V gene has CDR1 SGHNT and CDR2 YYREEE (reference sequence). The ends lost 4 bases at V and 5 bases at J; junction bases unmatched: 9. This CDR3 has 16 residues. CDR3 protein: CASSTGGRAGTGELFF. CDR3 in DNA: TGTGCCAGCAGCACAGGGGGCAGAGCTGGGACCGGGGAGCTGTTTTTT.

The chain uses TRBV10-3 and TRBJ2-7; no reliable D call. CDR1 and CDR2 from the germline V gene are ENHRY and SYGVKD. The CDR3 runs 16 residues. Trimming removed 0 bases from V and 0 bases from J, with 12 bases in between. The CDR3 sequence: CAISESYYPSSYEQYF. CDR3 DNA sequence: TGTGCCATCAGTGAGTCGTACTACCCAAGCTCCTACGAGCAGTACTTC.

The rearrangement uses TRBV11-2 and TRBJ2-4; either TRBD1 or TRBD2 may supply D (6 bases each). V lost 4 bases, J lost 8 bases, and 9 bases lay in between. The CDR3 loop spans 12 amino acids. Germline V gene lookup returns CDR1 SGHAT and CDR2 FQNNGV. CDR3 region: CASSWRGDIQYF. As DNA, the CDR3 is TGTGCCAGCAGCTGGAGGGGGGACATTCAGTACTTC.

The V and J genes are TRBV6-6 and TRBJ2-6; D unclear. The CDR3 covers 16 residues. The germline V gene has CDR1 MNHNY and CDR2 SVGAGI (reference sequence). Between the trimmed V and J ends, which lost 4 bases and 0 bases, there was a span of 10 bases. Written as DNA, the CDR3 is TGTGCCAGCAGTTGGGAAACCGTCTCTGGGGCCAACGTCCTGACTTTC. This translates into CASSWETVSGANVLTF.

This chain links TRBV4-3 with TRBJ1-2, with D uncertain. There are 15 residues in the CDR3. Germline values: CDR1 LGHNA, CDR2 YSLEER. Between the trimmed V and J ends, which lost 0 bases and 2 bases, there was a span of 10 bases. The CDR3 reads CASSQDSHGNYGYTF. CDR3 nucleotides: TGCGCCAGCAGCCAAGATAGCCACGGCAACTATGGCTACACCTTC.

V gene TRBV27 combines with J gene TRBJ2-5; possible D gene TRBD2, 7 bases. The assigned J gene may be wrong: the sequence end matches TRBJ2-7 better. Germline V gene sequence: CDR1 MNHEY, CDR2 SMNVEV (reference sequence). CDR3 length: 15 amino acids. The CDR3 DNA is TGTGCCAGCAGTCTGGGGGGGGCGCTTCAATACGAGCAGTACTTC. It translates to CASSLGGALQYEQYF.

The V gene is TRBV5-6, the J gene TRBJ2-3; D is possibly TRBD1 or TRBD2 (5 bases each). Trimming took off 4 bases at V and 0 bases at J, with 12 bases between the two ends. Germline CDR1 and CDR2: SGHDT and YYEEEE. The CDR3 sequence is 15 residues long. The CDR3 loop is CASSNRDLSTDTQYF. For the CDR3, the DNA is TGTGCCAGCAGCAACCGGGACCTTAGCACAGATACGCAGTATTTT.

The chain uses TRBV9 and TRBJ1-1; no definite D call. Germline assignment: CDR1 SGDLS and CDR2 YYNGEE. With 0 bases removed from V and 0 bases from J, the gap between germline ends came to 6 bases. The CDR3 length is 14 residues. The CDR3 DNA is TGTGCCAGCAGCGTAGATGTCCTGAACACTGAAGCTTTCTTT. This gives the protein CASSVDVLNTEAFF.

The gene calls are TRBV9 and TRBJ1-3, with D perhaps matching TRBD1 (6 bases). Per germline, CDR1 SGDLS and CDR2 YYNGEE. Trimming took off 4 bases at V and 0 bases at J, with 11 bases between the two ends. The CDR3 contains 15 residues. The CDR3 reads CASSLGQSSGNTIYF. The CDR3 nucleotides read TGTGCCAGCAGCCTTGGACAGAGCTCTGGAAACACCATATATTTT.

The rearrangement links TRBV5-6 to TRBJ1-1; D not certain. Germline assignment: CDR1 SGHDT and CDR2 YYEEEE. This CDR3 has 16 amino acids. The ends were cut back, 1 base at V and 1 base at J, with 14 bases in the middle. The CDR3 loop reads CASSLNLGPGNTEAFF. CDR3 DNA sequence: TGTGCCAGCAGCTTGAATTTGGGCCCCGGGAACACTGAAGCTTTCTTT.

The chain combines TRBV5-1 with TRBJ2-7; D may correspond to TRBD1 or TRBD2 (5 bases each). This CDR3 is 14 amino acids long. Looked up from germline, CDR1 is SGHRS and CDR2 is YFSETQ. With 3 bases removed from V and 3 bases from J, the gap between germline ends came to 13 bases. CDR3 bases: TGCGCCAGCAGCTCGACCGGGACGGTCTACGAGCAGTACTTC. The encoded protein is CASSSTGTVYEQYF.

The rearrangement uses TRBV7-8 and TRBJ1-2; 7 bases fit TRBD1. Germline V gives CDR1 SGHVS, CDR2 FQNEAQ. The junction had 12 bases not matched to a gene; V was cut back by 1 base and J by 4 bases. This CDR3 contains 17 residues. CDR3 region: CASSLVIGTGVLYGYTF. Here the CDR3 DNA reads TGTGCCAGCAGCTTAGTCATAGGTACAGGGGTCCTCTATGGCTACACCTTC.

This clone was detected only a few times. DNA of the CDR3: TGTGCCCCCCGGAGGAGGGGGACCTACGAGCAGTACTTC. Its protein product is CAPRRRGTYEQYF. V usage is TRBV25-1 and J usage is TRBJ2-7; D may correspond to TRBD1 or TRBD2 (6 bases each). This CDR3 spans 13 amino acids. The germline V and J ends were trimmed by 11 bases and 2 bases, with 16 bases remaining between them. Germline CDR1 reads MGHDK; CDR2 reads SYGVNS.

J is TRBJ1-4 and V is TRBV2; no definite D call. The V gene lost 2 bases and the J gene lost 5 bases, with 0 bases spanning the gap. CDR3 length: 11 amino acids. Germline CDR1 and CDR2: SNHLY and FYNNEI. The DNA of the CDR3 is TGTGCCAGCAGTGAAAATGAAAAACTGTTTTTT. Protein: CASSENEKLFF.

This clone was picked up one time. The genes are TRBV7-3 and TRBJ2-3, with TRBD1 matching over 7 bases. The germline V gene has CDR1 SGHTA and CDR2 FQGTGA. The CDR3 runs 15 residues. V dropped 5 bases and J dropped 0; count of bases not matched to a gene: 5. CDR3: CASSPQGQSTDTQYF. The CDR3 nucleotides are TGTGCCAGCAGCCCCCAGGGACAGAGCACAGATACGCAGTATTTT. Complete variable domain (other parts from reference TRBV7-3 and TRBJ2-3): GAGVSQTPSNKVTEKGKYVELRCDPISGHTALYWYRQSLGQGPEFLIYFQGTGAADDSGLPNDRFFAVRPEGSVSTLKIQRTERGDSAVYLCASSPQGQSTDTQYFGPGTRLTVL.

CDR3 DNA sequence: TGTGCCAGTAGTATACCAGGGAAAGAGACCCAGTACTTC. Protein sequence: CASSIPGKETQYF. The genes are TRBV19 and TRBJ2-5; D is perhaps TRBD1 (5 bases). The CDR3 contains 13 residues. V lost 2 bases and J 3 bases, leaving 7 bases between the germline ends. CDR1 is LNHDA and CDR2 is SQIVND in the germline V gene (reference sequence).

The chain employs TRBV18 and TRBJ1-4; D is ambiguous. The CDR3 covers 15 residues. CDR1 is KGHSH, CDR2 LQKENI, per germline. Trimming cost V 4 bases and J 0 bases, with 9 bases left between them. CDR3 sequence: CASSLRLATNEKLFF. CDR3 sequence (DNA): TGTGCCAGCTCACTACGGCTGGCAACTAATGAAAAACTGTTTTTT.

The chain uses TRBV7-9 and TRBJ1-2; D is uncertain. Germline assignment: CDR1 SEHNR and CDR2 FQNEAQ (reference sequence). This CDR3 is 14 amino acids long. Trimming took 1 base from V and 5 from J, leaving 11 bases between them. The CDR3 coding sequence is TGTGCCAGCAGCTTAGGGACGGAAATTTATGGCTACACCTTC. The encoded protein is CASSLGTEIYGYTF.

V gene TRBV6-1 combines with J gene TRBJ1-5; weak D call: TRBD1 (5 bases). Germline assignment: CDR1 MNHNS and CDR2 SASEGT. Trimming took 8 bases from V and 5 from J, leaving 19 bases between them. This CDR3 has 15 amino acids. CDR3 in DNA: TGTGCCAGCTCCCGGGGGTCGCAGGTGGATCAGCCCCAGCATTTT. Protein sequence: CASSRGSQVDQPQHF.

This chain connects TRBV6-6 to TRBJ2-5, with TRBD2 matching 8 bases. Germline loops: CDR1 MNHNY, CDR2 SVGAGI (reference sequence). V was pared by 6 bases and J by 2 bases, with 5 bases of the junction left unmatched. The CDR3 contains 14 residues. The CDR3 DNA reads TGTGCCAGCAGCCCGGGGGGGCAACAAGAGACCCAGTACTTC. This codes for CASSPGGQQETQYF.

The chain uses TRBV6-1 and TRBJ2-1, with D uncertain. V was trimmed by 8 bases and J by 0 bases, leaving 5 bases between them. Per germline, CDR1 MNHNS and CDR2 SASEGT. The CDR3 loop spans 12 amino acids. The CDR3: CASLSSYNEQFF. DNA of the CDR3: TGTGCCAGCCTAAGCTCCTACAATGAGCAGTTCTTC.

The chain couples TRBV2 to TRBJ2-5, with 7 bases lining up with TRBD2. Per germline, CDR1 SNHLY and CDR2 FYNNEI. J was trimmed by 2 bases and V by 6 bases; bases with no gene match: 6. The CDR3 is 14 amino acids. The DNA for the CDR3 is TGTGCCAGCAGATTCCGGGACTATCAAGAGACCCAGTACTTC. It is translated as CASRFRDYQETQYF.